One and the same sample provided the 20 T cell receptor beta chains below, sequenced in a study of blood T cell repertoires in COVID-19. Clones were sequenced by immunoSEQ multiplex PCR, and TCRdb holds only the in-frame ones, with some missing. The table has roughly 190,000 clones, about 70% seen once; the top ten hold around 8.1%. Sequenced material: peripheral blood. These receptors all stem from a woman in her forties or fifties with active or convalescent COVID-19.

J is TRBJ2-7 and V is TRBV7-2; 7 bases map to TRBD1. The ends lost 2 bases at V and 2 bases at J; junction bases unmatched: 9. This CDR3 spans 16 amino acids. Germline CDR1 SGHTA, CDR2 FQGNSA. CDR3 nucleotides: TGTGCCAGCAGCTTATTGTTAGGGGGCTACCCCTACGAGCAGTACTTC. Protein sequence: CASSLLLGGYPYEQYF.

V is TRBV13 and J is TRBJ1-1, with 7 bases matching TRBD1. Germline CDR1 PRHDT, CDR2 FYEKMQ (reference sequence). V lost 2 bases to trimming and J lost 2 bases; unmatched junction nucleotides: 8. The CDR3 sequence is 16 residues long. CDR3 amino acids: CASSLRADRANTEAFF. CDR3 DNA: TGTGCCAGCAGCTTAAGGGCCGACAGGGCAAACACTGAAGCTTTCTTT.

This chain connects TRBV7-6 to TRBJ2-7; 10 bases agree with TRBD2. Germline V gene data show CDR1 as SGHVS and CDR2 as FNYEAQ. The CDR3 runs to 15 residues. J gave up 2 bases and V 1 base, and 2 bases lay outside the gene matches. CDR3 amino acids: CASSLGLAGPYEQYF. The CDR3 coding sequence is TGTGCCAGCAGCTTAGGACTAGCGGGCCCCTACGAGCAGTACTTC.

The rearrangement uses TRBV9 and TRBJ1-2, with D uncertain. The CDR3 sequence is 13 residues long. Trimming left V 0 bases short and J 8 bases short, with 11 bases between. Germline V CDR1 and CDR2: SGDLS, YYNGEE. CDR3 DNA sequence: TGTGCCAGCAGCGTAGGCGAACTGGGCGGCTACACCTTC. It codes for CASSVGELGGYTF.

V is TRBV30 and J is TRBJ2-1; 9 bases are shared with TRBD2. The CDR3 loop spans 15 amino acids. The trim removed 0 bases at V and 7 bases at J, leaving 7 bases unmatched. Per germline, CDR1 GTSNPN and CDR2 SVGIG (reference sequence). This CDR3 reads CAWSVGSGRRNEQFF. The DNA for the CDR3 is TGTGCCTGGAGTGTGGGTAGCGGGAGACGGAATGAGCAGTTCTTC.

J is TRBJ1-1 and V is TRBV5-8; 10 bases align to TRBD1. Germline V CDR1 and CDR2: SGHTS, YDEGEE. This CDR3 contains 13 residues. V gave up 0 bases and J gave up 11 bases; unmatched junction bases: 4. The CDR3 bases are TGTGCCAGCAGCTTGGGACAGGGGGCACGGGCTTTCTTT. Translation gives CASSLGQGARAFF. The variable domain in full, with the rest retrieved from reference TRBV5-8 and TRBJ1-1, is EAGVTQSPTHLIKTRGQQATLRCSPISGHTSVYWYQQALGLGLQFLLWYDEGEERNRGNFPPRFSGRQFPNYSSELNVNALELEDSALYLCASSLGQGARAFFGQGTRLTVV.

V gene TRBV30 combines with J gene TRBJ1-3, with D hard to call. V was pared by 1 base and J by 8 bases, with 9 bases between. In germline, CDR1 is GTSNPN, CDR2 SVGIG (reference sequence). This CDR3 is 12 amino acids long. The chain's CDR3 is CAWSGSADTIYF. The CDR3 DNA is TGTGCCTGGAGTGGTTCGGCGGACACCATATATTTT.

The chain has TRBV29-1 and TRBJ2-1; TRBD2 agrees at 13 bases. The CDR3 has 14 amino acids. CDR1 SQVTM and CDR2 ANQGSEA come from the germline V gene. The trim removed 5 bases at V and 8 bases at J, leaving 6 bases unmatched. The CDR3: CSVRRTSGSDEQFF. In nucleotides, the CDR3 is TGCAGCGTTCGAAGGACTAGCGGGAGTGATGAGCAGTTCTTC.

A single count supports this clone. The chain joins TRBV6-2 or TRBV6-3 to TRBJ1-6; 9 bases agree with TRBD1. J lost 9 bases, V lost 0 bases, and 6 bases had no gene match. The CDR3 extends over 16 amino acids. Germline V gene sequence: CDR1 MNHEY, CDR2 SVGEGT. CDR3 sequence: CASSYSKGQGSSPLHF. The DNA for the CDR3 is TGTGCCAGCAGTTACTCGAAGGGACAGGGAAGTTCACCCCTCCACTTT.

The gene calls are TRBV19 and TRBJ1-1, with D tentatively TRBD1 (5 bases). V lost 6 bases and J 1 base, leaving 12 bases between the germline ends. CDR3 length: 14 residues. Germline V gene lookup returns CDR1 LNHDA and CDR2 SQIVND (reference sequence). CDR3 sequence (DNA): TGTGCCAGTAGCAGGGAGGTAAGGAACACTGAAGCTTTCTTT. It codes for CASSREVRNTEAFF.

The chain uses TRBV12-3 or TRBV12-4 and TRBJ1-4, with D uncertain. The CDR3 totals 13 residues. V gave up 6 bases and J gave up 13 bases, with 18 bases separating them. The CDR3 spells CASSPQVGGRLFF. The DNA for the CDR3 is TGTGCCAGCAGCCCTCAAGTCGGCGGTAGACTGTTTTTT.

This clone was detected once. The DNA for the CDR3 is TGTGCCAGTAGTATAGCTTGGGACAGGGGAGGTTCACCCCTCCACTTT. Translation: CASSIAWDRGGSPLHF. The V gene is TRBV19, the J gene TRBJ1-6, with 10 bases fitting TRBD1. The CDR3 spans 16 residues. Looked up from germline, CDR1 is LNHDA and CDR2 is SQIVND (reference sequence). Unmatched junction bases numbered 6, after V lost 1 base and J lost 9 bases.

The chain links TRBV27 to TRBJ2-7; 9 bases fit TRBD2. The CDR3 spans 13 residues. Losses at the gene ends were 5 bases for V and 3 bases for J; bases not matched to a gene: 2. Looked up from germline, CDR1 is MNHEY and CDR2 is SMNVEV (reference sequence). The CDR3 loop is CASSRLADYEQYF. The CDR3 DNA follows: TGTGCCAGCAGTCGACTAGCGGACTACGAGCAGTACTTC.

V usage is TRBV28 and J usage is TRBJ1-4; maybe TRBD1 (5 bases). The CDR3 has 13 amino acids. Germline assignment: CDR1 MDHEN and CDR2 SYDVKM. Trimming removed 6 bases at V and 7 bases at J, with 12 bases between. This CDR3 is CASRGGAVEKLFF. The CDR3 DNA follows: TGTGCCAGCAGGGGAGGGGCAGTTGAAAAACTGTTTTTT. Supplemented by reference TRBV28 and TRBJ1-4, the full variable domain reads DVKVTQSSRYLVKRTGEKVFLECVQDMDHENMFWYRQDPGLGLRLIYFSYDVKMKEKGDIPEGYSVSREKKERFSLILESASTNQTSMYLCASRGGAVEKLFFGSGTQLSVL.

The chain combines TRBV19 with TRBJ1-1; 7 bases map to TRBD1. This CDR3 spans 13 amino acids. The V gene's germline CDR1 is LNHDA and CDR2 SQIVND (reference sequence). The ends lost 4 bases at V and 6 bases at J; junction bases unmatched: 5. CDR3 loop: CASSTNRGPEAFF. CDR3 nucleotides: TGTGCCAGTAGTACAAACAGGGGCCCTGAAGCTTTCTTT.

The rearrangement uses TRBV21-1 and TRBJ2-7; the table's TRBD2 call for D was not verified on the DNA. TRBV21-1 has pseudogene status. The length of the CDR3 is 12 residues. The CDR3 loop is CASFERDYEQYF. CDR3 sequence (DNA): TGTGCCAGCTTCGAAAGAGATTACGAGCAGTACTTC.

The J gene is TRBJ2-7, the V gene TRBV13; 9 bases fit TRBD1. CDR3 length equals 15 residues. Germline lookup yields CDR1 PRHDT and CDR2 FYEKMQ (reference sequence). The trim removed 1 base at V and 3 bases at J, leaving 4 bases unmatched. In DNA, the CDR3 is TGTGCCAGCAGCTTAGAGGGACAGGGCGGCTACGAGCAGTACTTC. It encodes CASSLEGQGGYEQYF. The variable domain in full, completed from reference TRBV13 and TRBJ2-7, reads AAGVIQSPRHLIKEKRETATLKCYPIPRHDTVYWYQQGPGQDPQFLISFYEKMQSDKGSIPDRFSAQQFSDYHSELNMSSLELGDSALYFCASSLEGQGGYEQYFGPGTRLTVT.

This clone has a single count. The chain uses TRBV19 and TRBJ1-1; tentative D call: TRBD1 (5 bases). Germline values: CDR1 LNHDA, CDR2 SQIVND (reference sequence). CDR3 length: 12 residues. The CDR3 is CGSIRGGTEAFF. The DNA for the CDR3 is TGTGGCAGCATTCGGGGGGGCACTGAAGCTTTCTTT.

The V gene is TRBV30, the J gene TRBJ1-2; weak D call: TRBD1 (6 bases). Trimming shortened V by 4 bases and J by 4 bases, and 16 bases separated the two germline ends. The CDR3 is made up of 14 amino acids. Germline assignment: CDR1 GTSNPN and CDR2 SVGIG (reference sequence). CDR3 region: CAWIHTGRFYGYTF. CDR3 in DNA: TGTGCCTGGATCCATACAGGGAGATTCTATGGCTACACCTTC.

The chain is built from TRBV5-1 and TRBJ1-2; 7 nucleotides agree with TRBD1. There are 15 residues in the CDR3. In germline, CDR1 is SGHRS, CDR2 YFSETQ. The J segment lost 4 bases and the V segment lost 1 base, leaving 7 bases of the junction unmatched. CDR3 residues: CASSLRPGGTYGYTF. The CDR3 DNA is TGCGCCAGCAGCTTGAGGCCAGGGGGTACCTATGGCTACACCTTC.